This TCR beta chain was documented in a study of blood T cells in healthy people across ages. The second PCR ran roughly 7 to 11 cycles with a sample-barcoded 5' primer and J-beta primers. TCRdb redid the calling of the 5' RACE reads with MiXCR, one entry per CDR3 protein. The sample yields about 1.8 million distinct CDR3 sequences, just under 50% seen once. Germline loops: CDR1 SGHTA, CDR2 FQGNSA. This CDR3 comprises 13 residues. V dropped 1 base and J dropped 9 bases, with 12 bases sitting between them. This clonotype was obtained from a woman aged 40-49 years in good health. Sequenced: blood. The chain joins TRBV7-2 to TRBJ1-1; tentative D call: TRBD1 (5 bases). CDR3 in amino acids: CASSLVPPGQAFF. The CDR3 nucleotides are TGTGCCAGCAGCTTAGTGCCCCCGGGGCAAGCTTTCTTT.